The 15 T cell receptor beta chains in this list originate from one sample, sequenced in a study of blood T cell repertoires in COVID-19. Assay used: immunoSEQ multiplex PCR; TCRdb lists only in-frame clones, some missing. Among about 160,000 clones listed, about nine tenths were seen once. The material sequenced was PBMCs or T cells enriched from blood (not recorded which). Receptors were obtained from a middle-aged woman who had been exposed to COVID-19.

This chain connects TRBV28 to TRBJ2-5, with a weak D call TRBD2 (5 bases). The CDR3 is 13 residues long. The V gene's germline CDR1 is MDHEN and CDR2 SYDVKM. Between the trimmed V and J ends, which lost 2 bases and 4 bases, there was a span of 8 bases. The CDR3 here is CASSLQEVETQYF. CDR3 bases: TGTGCCAGCAGTTTACAGGAGGTAGAGACCCAGTACTTC.

The chain is built from TRBV10-1 and TRBJ2-4, with 8 bases matching TRBD1. V shed 4 bases, J shed 8 bases, and the junction held 10 bases outside the gene matches. The CDR3 length is 15 residues. The V gene's germline CDR1 is WNHNN and CDR2 SYGVQD (reference sequence). CDR3 coding DNA: TGCGCCAGCAGTGGGGGATGGACAGGGACGGACATTCAGTACTTC. Protein product: CASSGGWTGTDIQYF.

The genes are TRBV2 and TRBJ1-4, with 9 bases identical to TRBD1. The CDR3 consists of 14 residues. Germline trimming cut 5 bases from V and 8 bases from J; bases unmatched to any gene: 6. CDR1 is SNHLY, CDR2 FYNNEI, per germline. CDR3 amino acids: CASSKDRGREKLFF. CDR3 DNA: TGTGCCAGCAGTAAGGACAGGGGACGAGAAAAACTGTTTTTT.

The chain combines TRBV6-5 with TRBJ1-2; D may be TRBD1 (5 bases). Germline CDR1 reads MNHEY; CDR2 reads SVGAGI. Trimming removed 0 bases at V and 5 bases at J, with 13 bases between. The CDR3 sequence is 15 residues long. The CDR3 bases are TGTGCCAGCAGTTACTCGATATTACAGGATTATGGCTACACCTTC. Its translation is CASSYSILQDYGYTF.

The rearrangement links TRBV28 to TRBJ1-1; D unresolved. Germline V gives CDR1 MDHEN, CDR2 SYDVKM. CDR3 size: 13 residues. Trimming left V 3 bases short and J 6 bases short, with 11 bases between. CDR3 amino acids: CASSFRRGAEAFF. For the CDR3, the DNA is TGTGCCAGCAGTTTTCGGCGCGGGGCTGAAGCTTTCTTT.

The chain recombines TRBV19 with TRBJ1-1, with D unresolved. Germline V gene data show CDR1 as LNHDA and CDR2 as SQIVND (reference sequence). CDR3 length: 15 residues. V shed 7 bases and J shed 1 base, with 16 bases lying between them. DNA of the CDR3: TGTGCCAGTACCATCGGGAGGGATGCGAACACTGAAGCTTTCTTT. Translation gives CASTIGRDANTEAFF.

This clone was observed a few times. This chain uses TRBV7-2 with TRBJ2-3, with a weak D call TRBD2 (5 bases). Trimming left V 5 bases short and J 4 bases short, with 16 bases between. CDR3 length: 15 amino acids. Germline V lookup: CDR1 SGHTA, CDR2 FQGNSA. The CDR3 DNA reads TGTGCCAGCAGCCCCGGAGGCCTAGCCCCAGATACGCAGTATTTT. Its protein product is CASSPGGLAPDTQYF. The complete variable domain, with remaining parts taken from reference TRBV7-2 and TRBJ2-3, reads GAGVSQSPSNKVTEKGKDVELRCDPISGHTALYWYRQSLGQGLEFLIYFQGNSAPDKSGLPSDRFSAERTGGSVSTLTIQRTQQEDSAVYLCASSPGGLAPDTQYFGPGTRLTVL.

This chain's CDR3 is CASSKLAGGSTDTQYF. CDR3 DNA sequence: TGTGCCAGCAGCAAACTAGCGGGAGGGAGCACAGATACGCAGTATTTT. This rearrangement joins TRBV11-2 to TRBJ2-3; the match to TRBD2 covers 13 bases. Germline loops: CDR1 SGHAT, CDR2 FQNNGV. The CDR3 contains 16 residues. Losses at the gene ends were 5 bases for V and 0 bases for J; bases not matched to a gene: 2.

DNA of the CDR3: TGTGCCAGCAGTCCTCTCTTCACACTGAACACTGAAGCTTTCTTT. It translates to CASSPLFTLNTEAFF. The chain has TRBV27 and TRBJ1-1; D gene unclear. Germline V lookup: CDR1 MNHEY, CDR2 SMNVEV (reference sequence). The germline V and J ends were trimmed by 5 bases and 0 bases, with 13 bases remaining between them. CDR3 size: 15 residues.

This chain connects TRBV10-3 to TRBJ1-5, with 10 bases fitting TRBD1. The length of the CDR3 is 15 residues. V lost 4 bases to trimming and J lost 7 bases; unmatched junction nucleotides: 7. Germline V gives CDR1 ENHRY, CDR2 SYGVKD. The CDR3 region has the DNA TGTGCCATCAGTGGACAGGGGGCGCGTGGGCAGCCCCAGCATTTT. It codes for CAISGQGARGQPQHF.

The chain carries TRBV18 and TRBJ1-2; D not resolved. Germline values: CDR1 KGHSH, CDR2 LQKENI. V lost 2 bases, J lost 1 base, and 5 bases lay in between. The CDR3 has 13 residues. CDR3 sequence reads: CASSPGSNYGYTF. CDR3 bases: TGTGCCAGCTCACCAGGCAGTAACTATGGCTACACCTTC.

The rearrangement joins TRBV5-4 to TRBJ1-2; a possible D gene is TRBD1 (5 bases). CDR1 is SGHNT, CDR2 YYREEE, per germline (reference sequence). The ends were cut back, 4 bases at V and 1 base at J, with 14 bases in the middle. The length of the CDR3 is 15 residues. In nucleotides, the CDR3 is TGTGCCAGCAGCCTCGACAGCCTCGGTAACTATGGCTACACCTTC. The encoded protein is CASSLDSLGNYGYTF.

The chain is built from TRBV5-6 and TRBJ2-1; the D is unclear. CDR1 and CDR2 (germline): SGHDT, YYEEEE. V was cut by 6 bases and J by 9 bases, with 16 bases left in between. The CDR3 totals 13 residues. CDR3 sequence: CASTNPSWAEQFF. CDR3 nucleotides: TGTGCCAGCACCAACCCAAGTTGGGCTGAGCAGTTCTTC.

V usage is TRBV19 and J usage is TRBJ1-5, with D possibly matching TRBD1 (5 bases). The CDR3 is 15 residues long. Trimming pared 1 base from V and 3 bases from J, leaving 10 bases between. The germline CDR1 and CDR2 sequences are LNHDA and SQIVND (reference sequence). The CDR3 protein is CASSIAQGYNQPQHF. CDR3 nucleotides: TGTGCCAGTAGTATAGCCCAGGGATACAATCAGCCCCAGCATTTT. The whole variable domain, remainder taken from reference TRBV19 and TRBJ1-5, is DGGITQSPKYLFRKEGQNVTLSCEQNLNHDAMYWYRQDPGQGLRLIYYSQIVNDFQKGDIAEGYSVSREKKESFPLTVTSAQKNPTAFYLCASSIAQGYNQPQHFGDGTRLSIL.

The chain uses TRBV3-1 (or the pseudogene TRBV3-2) and TRBJ1-4, with 7 bases lining up with TRBD1. There are 17 residues in the CDR3. Germline V gene lookup returns CDR1 LGHDT and CDR2 YNNKEL (reference sequence). After removal of 3 bases from V and 7 bases from J, the junction contained 14 bases not matched to a gene. The CDR3 spells CASSHYRTGPRGEKLFF. The CDR3 nucleotides read TGTGCCAGCAGCCACTACCGGACAGGCCCCAGGGGTGAAAAACTGTTTTTT.